A selection of T cell receptor beta chains follows, all from one sample in a study of T-cell reconstitution after alpha-beta-depleted transplantation in children. Each CDR3 protein is one row after TCRdb ran MiXCR on the PCR reads. The sample lists hundreds of thousands of distinct CDR3 sequences, approximately 10% seen once, with 5% to 7% in the top ten. The sequenced sample was PBMCs from the stem cell graft donor, obtained from the stem cell graft. The receptors were sampled from a human donor who donated a stem cell graft to a child with acute lymphoblastic leukemia. Each CDR3 is given without its conserved first and last residue. Fields, in order: CDR3 protein, V gene, clone size, D gene, J gene. A D gene is named only where the DNA matches it firmly. Expanded clones get a size class; other rows say once, few or many, or leave the size out.

cdr3_aa: ASSYGRGGLAEQY
v_call: TRBV5-1
clone_size: few
d_call: TRBD2
j_call: TRBJ2-7

cdr3_aa: SVDKQARDYGYT
v_call: TRBV29-1
clone_size: many
d_call: .
j_call: TRBJ1-2

cdr3_aa: SALDRNGRDSDEQF
v_call: TRBV20-1
clone_size: few
d_call: TRBD1
j_call: TRBJ2-1

cdr3_aa: AISPGTGDSPLH
v_call: TRBV6-5
clone_size: few
d_call: TRBD1
j_call: TRBJ1-6

cdr3_aa: ASNAKGRNGEAF
v_call: TRBV7-9
clone_size: many
d_call: .
j_call: TRBJ1-1

cdr3_aa: ASSLSWSGGKGNEQF
v_call: TRBV27
clone_size: .
d_call: TRBD1
j_call: TRBJ2-1

cdr3_aa: ASSRVGVSSETQY
v_call: TRBV7-2
clone_size: .
d_call: .
j_call: TRBJ2-5

cdr3_aa: ASSESGWGRISETQY
v_call: TRBV25-1
clone_size: .
d_call: .
j_call: TRBJ2-5

cdr3_aa: SARVREDTEAF
v_call: TRBV20-1
clone_size: .
d_call: .
j_call: TRBJ1-1

cdr3_aa: ASSFWVAGGRGEQF
v_call: TRBV12-3/TRBV12-4
clone_size: .
d_call: TRBD2
j_call: TRBJ2-1

cdr3_aa: ASRGGPTYNEQF
v_call: TRBV12-3/TRBV12-4
clone_size: many
d_call: .
j_call: TRBJ2-1

cdr3_aa: ASRPTGAERNQPQH
v_call: TRBV5-8
clone_size: few
d_call: TRBD1
j_call: TRBJ1-5

cdr3_aa: ASSPGQSSYNEQF
v_call: TRBV5-1
clone_size: many
d_call: TRBD1
j_call: TRBJ2-1

cdr3_aa: ASSLGGLGGQY
v_call: TRBV7-2
clone_size: many
d_call: .
j_call: TRBJ2-3

cdr3_aa: SVVGGSGAPDTQY
v_call: TRBV29-1
clone_size: .
d_call: TRBD2
j_call: TRBJ2-3

cdr3_aa: ASSPLAGGSNYGYT
v_call: TRBV12-3/TRBV12-4
clone_size: .
d_call: .
j_call: TRBJ1-2

cdr3_aa: ASRKTGINDDTQY
v_call: TRBV6-2/TRBV6-3
clone_size: .
d_call: .
j_call: TRBJ2-3

cdr3_aa: ATSRDPTNTGELF
v_call: TRBV15
clone_size: many
d_call: .
j_call: TRBJ2-2

cdr3_aa: ASSLGLGETQY
v_call: TRBV7-8
clone_size: .
d_call: .
j_call: TRBJ2-5

cdr3_aa: ASSRAGTLQRQF
v_call: TRBV14
clone_size: few
d_call: .
j_call: TRBJ2-1

cdr3_aa: ASSLGSGFSYNEQF
v_call: TRBV27
clone_size: few
d_call: .
j_call: TRBJ2-1

cdr3_aa: ASSYGQRENTGELF
v_call: TRBV6-2/TRBV6-3
clone_size: .
d_call: TRBD2
j_call: TRBJ2-2

cdr3_aa: ASSPQGENTEAF
v_call: TRBV18
clone_size: .
d_call: TRBD1
j_call: TRBJ1-1

cdr3_aa: ASSQAGTSPTDTQY
v_call: TRBV4-3
clone_size: few
d_call: TRBD2
j_call: TRBJ2-3

cdr3_aa: ASRDSVDPSYEQY
v_call: TRBV6-1
clone_size: few
d_call: .
j_call: TRBJ2-7

cdr3_aa: ASSPHPSPNTGELF
v_call: TRBV14
clone_size: few
d_call: .
j_call: TRBJ2-2

cdr3_aa: ASSRGKTSTDTQY
v_call: TRBV4-3
clone_size: .
d_call: .
j_call: TRBJ2-3

cdr3_aa: ASSRGQGHDEQY
v_call: TRBV5-1
clone_size: many
d_call: TRBD1
j_call: TRBJ2-7

cdr3_aa: ASSGQGVTGELF
v_call: TRBV10-2
clone_size: many
d_call: .
j_call: TRBJ2-2

cdr3_aa: ASSWDRGLEAEAF
v_call: TRBV12-3/TRBV12-4
clone_size: few
d_call: TRBD1
j_call: TRBJ1-1

cdr3_aa: ASSYGGVSSYEQY
v_call: TRBV6-5
clone_size: many
d_call: .
j_call: TRBJ2-7

cdr3_aa: ASSFRRQEYNEQF
v_call: TRBV5-1
clone_size: .
d_call: .
j_call: TRBJ2-1

cdr3_aa: ASSYLPGQGTTEAF
v_call: TRBV6-5
clone_size: .
d_call: TRBD1
j_call: TRBJ1-1

cdr3_aa: ASSLGGISSYEQY
v_call: TRBV5-1
clone_size: .
d_call: .
j_call: TRBJ2-7

cdr3_aa: ATSREGRTRGPGELF
v_call: TRBV15
clone_size: .
d_call: TRBD2
j_call: TRBJ2-2

cdr3_aa: ASSDRQGAYEQY
v_call: TRBV5-1
clone_size: .
d_call: TRBD1
j_call: TRBJ2-7

cdr3_aa: ASRRDITYTDTQY
v_call: TRBV27
clone_size: few
d_call: .
j_call: TRBJ2-3

cdr3_aa: ASSPNQGNTEAF
v_call: TRBV5-1
clone_size: few
d_call: .
j_call: TRBJ1-1

cdr3_aa: ASSLAFVPDTQY
v_call: TRBV11-2
clone_size: many
d_call: .
j_call: TRBJ2-3

cdr3_aa: ASSLVPVQDTQY
v_call: TRBV11-2
clone_size: .
d_call: .
j_call: TRBJ2-3

cdr3_aa: ASIRHPLAGGYRKETQY
v_call: TRBV3-1
clone_size: few
d_call: TRBD2
j_call: TRBJ2-5

cdr3_aa: ASSHGTPTYEQY
v_call: TRBV7-2
clone_size: few
d_call: .
j_call: TRBJ2-7

cdr3_aa: ASSLGLENSPLH
v_call: TRBV19
clone_size: .
d_call: .
j_call: TRBJ1-6

cdr3_aa: ASSQGAAGQDTQY
v_call: TRBV3-1
clone_size: .
d_call: .
j_call: TRBJ2-3

cdr3_aa: ASSLRQGPDTQY
v_call: TRBV5-1
clone_size: many
d_call: .
j_call: TRBJ2-3

cdr3_aa: ASSLLVFAGELF
v_call: TRBV14
clone_size: few
d_call: .
j_call: TRBJ2-2

cdr3_aa: ASSTAPRETQY
v_call: TRBV7-2
clone_size: many
d_call: .
j_call: TRBJ2-5

cdr3_aa: ASSLGGGSEKLF
v_call: TRBV5-1
clone_size: many
d_call: .
j_call: TRBJ1-4

cdr3_aa: ASSSMRDQPQH
v_call: TRBV6-5
clone_size: .
d_call: .
j_call: TRBJ1-5

cdr3_aa: ASSSKFGRETQY
v_call: TRBV5-6
clone_size: many
d_call: .
j_call: TRBJ2-5